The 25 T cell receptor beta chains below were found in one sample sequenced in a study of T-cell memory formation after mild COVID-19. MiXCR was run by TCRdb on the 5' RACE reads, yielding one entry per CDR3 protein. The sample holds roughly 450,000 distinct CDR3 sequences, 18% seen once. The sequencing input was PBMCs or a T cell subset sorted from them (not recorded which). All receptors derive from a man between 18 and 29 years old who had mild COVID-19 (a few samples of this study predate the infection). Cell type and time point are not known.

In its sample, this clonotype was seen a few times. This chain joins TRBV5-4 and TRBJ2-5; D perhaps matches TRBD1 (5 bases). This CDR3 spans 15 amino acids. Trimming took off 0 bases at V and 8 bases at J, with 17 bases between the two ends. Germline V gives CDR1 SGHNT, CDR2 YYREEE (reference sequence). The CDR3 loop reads CASSLGKGGQGTQYF. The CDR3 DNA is TGTGCCAGCAGCTTGGGTAAAGGCGGACAAGGAACCCAGTACTTC.

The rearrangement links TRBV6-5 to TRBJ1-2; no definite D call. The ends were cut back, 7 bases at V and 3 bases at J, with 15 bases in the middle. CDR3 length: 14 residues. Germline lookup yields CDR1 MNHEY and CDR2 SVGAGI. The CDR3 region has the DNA TGTGCCAGCACCCTTTACGGAGGGCACTATGGCTACACCTTC. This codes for CASTLYGGHYGYTF.

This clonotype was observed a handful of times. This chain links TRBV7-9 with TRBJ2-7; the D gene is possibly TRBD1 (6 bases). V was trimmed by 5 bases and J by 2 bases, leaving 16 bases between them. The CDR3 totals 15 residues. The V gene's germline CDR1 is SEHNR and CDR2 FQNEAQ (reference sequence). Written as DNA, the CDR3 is TGTGCCAGCAGCGCCACAGGGCTAGGGGCCTACGAGCAGTACGTC. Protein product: CASSATGLGAYEQYV.

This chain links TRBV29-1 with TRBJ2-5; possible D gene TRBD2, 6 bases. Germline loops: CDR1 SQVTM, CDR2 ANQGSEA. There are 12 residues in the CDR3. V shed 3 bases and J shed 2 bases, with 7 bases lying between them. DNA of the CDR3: TGCAGCGTTGACCGGGGGCAAGAGACCCAGTACTTC. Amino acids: CSVDRGQETQYF.

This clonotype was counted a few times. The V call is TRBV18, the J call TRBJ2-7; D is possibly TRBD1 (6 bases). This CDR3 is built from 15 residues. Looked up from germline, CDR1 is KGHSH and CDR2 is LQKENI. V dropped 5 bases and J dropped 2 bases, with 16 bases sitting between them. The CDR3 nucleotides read TGTGCCAGCTCAGCTCGACAGGAACTTACCTACGAGCAGTACTTC. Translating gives CASSARQELTYEQYF.

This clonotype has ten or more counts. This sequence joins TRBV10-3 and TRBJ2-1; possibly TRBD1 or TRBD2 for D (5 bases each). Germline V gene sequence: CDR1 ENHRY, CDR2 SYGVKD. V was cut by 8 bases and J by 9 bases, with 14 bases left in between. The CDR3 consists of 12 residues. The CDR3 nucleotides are TGTGCCATCGACAATGAGGGGACTGAGCAGTTCTTC. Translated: CAIDNEGTEQFF.

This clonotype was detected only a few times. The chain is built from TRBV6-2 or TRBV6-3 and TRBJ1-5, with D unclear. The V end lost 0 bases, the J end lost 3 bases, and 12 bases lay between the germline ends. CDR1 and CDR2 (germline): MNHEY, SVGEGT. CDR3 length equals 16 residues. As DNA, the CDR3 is TGTGCCAGCAGTTACTCGATCGGGCGGGACAATCAGCCCCAGCATTTT. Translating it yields CASSYSIGRDNQPQHF.

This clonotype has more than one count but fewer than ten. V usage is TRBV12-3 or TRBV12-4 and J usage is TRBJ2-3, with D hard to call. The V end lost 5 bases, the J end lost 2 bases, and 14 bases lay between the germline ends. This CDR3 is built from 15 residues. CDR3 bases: TGTGCCAGCAGTACACGGCCCAGCCCCACAGATACGCAGTATTTT. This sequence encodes CASSTRPSPTDTQYF.

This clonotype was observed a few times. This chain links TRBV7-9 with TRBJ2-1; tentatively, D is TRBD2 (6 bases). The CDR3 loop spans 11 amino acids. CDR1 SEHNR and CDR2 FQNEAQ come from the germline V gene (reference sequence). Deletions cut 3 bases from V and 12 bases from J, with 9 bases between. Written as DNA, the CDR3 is TGTGCCAGCAGCTTCGGGGGTTGGCAGTTCTTC. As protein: CASSFGGWQFF.

The CDR3: CASRTGQGGQPQHF. The CDR3 coding sequence is TGTGCCAGCAGGACGGGACAGGGTGGGCAGCCCCAGCATTTT. The gene calls are TRBV28 and TRBJ1-5; 9 bases are a match to TRBD1. Germline values: CDR1 MDHEN, CDR2 SYDVKM. The CDR3 extends over 14 amino acids. V lost 6 bases and J lost 7; bases outside the gene matches: 7.

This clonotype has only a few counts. CDR3 nucleotide sequence: TGTGCCAGCAGCCCCGGGGGTGGGCGATCCCTCTACGAGCAGTACGTC. Protein sequence: CASSPGGGRSLYEQYV. This chain uses TRBV28 with TRBJ2-7; D is possibly TRBD2 (6 bases). V lost 6 bases to trimming and J lost 3 bases, with 21 bases between them. The germline gives CDR1 MDHEN, CDR2 SYDVKM. The length of the CDR3 is 16 residues.

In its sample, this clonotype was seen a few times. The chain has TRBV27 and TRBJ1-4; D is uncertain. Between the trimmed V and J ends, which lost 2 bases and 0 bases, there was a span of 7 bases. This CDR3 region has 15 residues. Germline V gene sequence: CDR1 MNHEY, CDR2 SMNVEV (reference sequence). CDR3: CASSLVGATNEKLFF. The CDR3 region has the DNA TGTGCCAGCAGTTTAGTAGGAGCAACTAATGAAAAACTGTTTTTT.

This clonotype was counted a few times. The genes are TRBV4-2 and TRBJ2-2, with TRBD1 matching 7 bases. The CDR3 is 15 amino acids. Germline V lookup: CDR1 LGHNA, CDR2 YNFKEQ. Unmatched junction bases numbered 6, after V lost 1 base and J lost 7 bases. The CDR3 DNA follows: TGTGCCAGCAGCCAAGGTGGACAGGCGGACGGGGAGCTGTTTTTT. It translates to CASSQGGQADGELFF.

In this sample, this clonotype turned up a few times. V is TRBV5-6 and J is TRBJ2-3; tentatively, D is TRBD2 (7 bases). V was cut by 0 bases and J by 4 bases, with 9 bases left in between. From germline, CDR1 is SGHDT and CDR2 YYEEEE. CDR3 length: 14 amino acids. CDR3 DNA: TGTGCCAGCAGCTTGGGGCGGGGGCCAGATACGCAGTATTTT. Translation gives CASSLGRGPDTQYF. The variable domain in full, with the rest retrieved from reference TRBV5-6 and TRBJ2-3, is DAGVTQSPTHLIKTRGQQVTLRCSPKSGHDTVSWYQQALGQGPQFIFQYYEEEERQRGNFPDRFSGHQFPNYSSELNVNALLLGDSALYLCASSLGRGPDTQYFGPGTRLTVL.

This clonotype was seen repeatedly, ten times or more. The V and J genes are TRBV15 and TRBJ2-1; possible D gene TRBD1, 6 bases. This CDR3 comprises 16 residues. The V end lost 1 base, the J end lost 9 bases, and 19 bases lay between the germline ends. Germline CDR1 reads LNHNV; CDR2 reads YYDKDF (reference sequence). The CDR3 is CATSRVVPEQGSEQFF. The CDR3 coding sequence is TGTGCCACCAGCAGAGTGGTGCCCGAACAGGGCAGTGAGCAGTTCTTC.

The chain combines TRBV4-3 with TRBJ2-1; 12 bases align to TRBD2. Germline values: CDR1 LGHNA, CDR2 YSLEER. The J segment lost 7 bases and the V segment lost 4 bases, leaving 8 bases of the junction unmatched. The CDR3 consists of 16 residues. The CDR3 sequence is CASSRSSGGGINEQFF. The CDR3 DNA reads TGCGCCAGCAGCCGATCTAGCGGGGGGGGGATTAATGAGCAGTTCTTC.

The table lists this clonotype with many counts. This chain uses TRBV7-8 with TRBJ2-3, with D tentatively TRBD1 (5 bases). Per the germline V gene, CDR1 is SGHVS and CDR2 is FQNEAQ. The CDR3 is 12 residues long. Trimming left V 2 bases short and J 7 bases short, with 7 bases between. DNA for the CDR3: TGTGCCAGCAGCTTAACAGGAAATACGCAGTATTTT. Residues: CASSLTGNTQYF.

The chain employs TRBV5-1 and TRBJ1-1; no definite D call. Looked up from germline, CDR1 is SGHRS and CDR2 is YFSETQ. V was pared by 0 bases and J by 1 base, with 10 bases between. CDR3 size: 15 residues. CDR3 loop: CASSLVAAGNTEAFF. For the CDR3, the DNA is TGCGCCAGCAGCTTGGTGGCAGCGGGGAACACTGAAGCTTTCTTT.

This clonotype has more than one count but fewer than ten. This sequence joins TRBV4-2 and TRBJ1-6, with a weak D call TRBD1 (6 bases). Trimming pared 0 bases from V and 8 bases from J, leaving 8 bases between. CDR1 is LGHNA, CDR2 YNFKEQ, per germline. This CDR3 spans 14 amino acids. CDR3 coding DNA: TGTGCCAGCAGCCAAGATCAGGGGTATTCACCCCTCCACTTT. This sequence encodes CASSQDQGYSPLHF.

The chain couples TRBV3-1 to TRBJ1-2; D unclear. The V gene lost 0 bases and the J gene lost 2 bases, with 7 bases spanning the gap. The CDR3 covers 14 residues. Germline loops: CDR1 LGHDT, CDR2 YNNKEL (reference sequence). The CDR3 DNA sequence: TGTGCCAGCAGCCAAGAGCGGAGAAACTATGGCTACACCTTC. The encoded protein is CASSQERRNYGYTF.

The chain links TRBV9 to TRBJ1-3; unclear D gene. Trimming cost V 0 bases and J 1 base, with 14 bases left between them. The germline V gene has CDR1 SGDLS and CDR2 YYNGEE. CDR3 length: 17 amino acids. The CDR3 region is CASSVGPLGGSGNTIYF. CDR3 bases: TGTGCCAGCAGCGTAGGTCCCCTTGGCGGATCTGGAAACACCATATATTTT.

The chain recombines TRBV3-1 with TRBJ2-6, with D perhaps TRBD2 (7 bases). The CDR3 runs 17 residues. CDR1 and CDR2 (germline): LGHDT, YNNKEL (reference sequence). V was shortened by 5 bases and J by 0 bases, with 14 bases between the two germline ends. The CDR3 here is CASSSGGGPSGANVLTF. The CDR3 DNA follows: TGTGCCAGCAGCTCTGGCGGGGGCCCCTCTGGGGCCAACGTCCTGACTTTC.

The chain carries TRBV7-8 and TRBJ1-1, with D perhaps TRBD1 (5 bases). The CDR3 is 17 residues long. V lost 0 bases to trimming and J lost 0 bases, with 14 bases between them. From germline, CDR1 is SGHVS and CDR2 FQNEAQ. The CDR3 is CASSLAGTYRMNTEAFF. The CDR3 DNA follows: TGTGCCAGCAGCTTAGCGGGGACCTATAGGATGAACACTGAAGCTTTCTTT.

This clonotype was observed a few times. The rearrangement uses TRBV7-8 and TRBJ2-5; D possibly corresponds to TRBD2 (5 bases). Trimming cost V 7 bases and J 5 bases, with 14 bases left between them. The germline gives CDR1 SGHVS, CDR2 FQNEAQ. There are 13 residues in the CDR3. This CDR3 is CASTAGRGETQYF. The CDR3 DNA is TGTGCCAGCACAGCCGGACGAGGGGAGACCCAGTACTTC.

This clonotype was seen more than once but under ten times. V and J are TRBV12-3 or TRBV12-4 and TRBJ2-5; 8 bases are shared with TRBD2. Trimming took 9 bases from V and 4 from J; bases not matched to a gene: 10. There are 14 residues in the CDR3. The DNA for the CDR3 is TGTGCCAGTAGCGGGGCGACGGTTCTAGAGACCCAGTACTTC. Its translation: CASSGATVLETQYF.